The 27 T cell receptor beta chains below all came from one sample that was sequenced in a study of beta chain features in type 1 diabetes. Sequencing targeted expressed TCRB transcripts, as all isolated RNA had been reverse transcribed. TCRdb's copy holds only in-frame clones and misses some; the assay was immunoSEQ multiplex PCR. The table has 150,000 to 160,000 clones, 11% seen once. What was sequenced was central memory CD4+ T cells from blood. Receptors originate from a man aged 18 to 29 in good health.

The J gene is TRBJ2-3, the V gene TRBV27; D is undetermined. Germline assignment: CDR1 MNHEY and CDR2 SMNVEV (reference sequence). Trimming removed 6 bases from V and 4 bases from J, with 11 bases in between. The CDR3 covers 13 residues. The CDR3 bases are TGTGCCAGCAGCACAAGAGGCTCAGATACGCAGTATTTT. This gives the protein CASSTRGSDTQYF.

This clone was found a few times. The chain carries TRBV7-2 and TRBJ2-3; 10 positions agree with TRBD1. Germline loops: CDR1 SGHTA, CDR2 FQGNSA. The CDR3 contains 15 residues. The V gene end was trimmed by 5 bases and the J gene end by 4 bases; junction bases not matched to a gene: 6. In nucleotides, the CDR3 is TGTGCCAGCAGCCCAGGACAGGGGGGGTCAGATACGCAGTATTTT. This codes for CASSPGQGGSDTQYF.

This clone occurred a few times. This sequence joins TRBV27 and TRBJ2-5; D gene ambiguous. The J call may be in error: the DNA end matches TRBJ2-7 better. The CDR3 loop spans 13 amino acids. Germline-derived CDR1 and CDR2 are MNHEY and SMNVEV (reference sequence). CDR3 nucleotide sequence: TGTGCCAGCAGCAAATTCGGTAGCTACGAGCAGTACTTC. Translation: CASSKFGSYEQYF.

V gene TRBV9 combines with J gene TRBJ2-7; 7 nucleotides match TRBD1. Trimming at V came to 4 bases and at J to 1 base, leaving 5 bases not matched to a gene. CDR3 length: 14 residues. CDR1 SGDLS and CDR2 YYNGEE come from the germline V gene. The CDR3 reads CASSPTGSSYEQYF. The CDR3 DNA follows: TGTGCCAGCAGCCCGACAGGGTCTTCCTACGAGCAGTACTTC.

This clone turned up a few times. The rearrangement links TRBV5-4 to TRBJ2-3; D unresolved. The V and J ends lost 4 bases and 1 base respectively, with 13 bases between them. This CDR3 spans 15 amino acids. Germline V CDR1 and CDR2: SGHNT, YYREEE (reference sequence). CDR3 nucleotide sequence: TGTGCCAGCAGCCCTGAGGTGTGGGGCACAGATACGCAGTATTTT. Translation: CASSPEVWGTDTQYF.

This clone was seen a few times. This rearrangement joins TRBV10-3 to TRBJ2-2; no firm D call. The germline gives CDR1 ENHRY, CDR2 SYGVKD. V was clipped by 11 bases and J by 7 bases, with 17 bases between them. The CDR3 runs 13 residues. The chain's CDR3 is CAYSKVPGGELFF. In DNA, the CDR3 is TGTGCCTACTCAAAGGTACCGGGCGGGGAGCTGTTTTTT.

The V gene is TRBV25-1, the J gene TRBJ2-5, with 8 bases fitting TRBD1. The length of the CDR3 is 15 residues. Germline CDR1 is MGHDK and CDR2 is SYGVNS. The junction had 8 bases not matched to a gene; V was cut back by 3 bases and J by 5 bases. The chain's CDR3 is CASSERTGISETQYF. Written as DNA, the CDR3 is TGTGCCAGCAGTGAGAGGACAGGGATATCCGAGACCCAGTACTTC.

This chain joins TRBV4-2 and TRBJ2-3; 10 positions agree with TRBD2. CDR3 length equals 16 residues. Germline V gene lookup returns CDR1 LGHNA and CDR2 YNFKEQ. The trim removed 0 bases at V and 4 bases at J, leaving 4 bases unmatched. The DNA of the CDR3 is TGTGCCAGCAGCCAAGATAAGCGGGGGGGCCCAGATACGCAGTATTTT. Protein: CASSQDKRGGPDTQYF.

The table lists this clone with a few counts. The V gene is TRBV6-5, the J gene TRBJ2-7; 7 nucleotides agree with TRBD1. This CDR3 spans 15 amino acids. CDR1 is MNHEY and CDR2 is SVGAGI in the germline V gene. The V gene end was trimmed by 0 bases and the J gene end by 6 bases; junction bases not matched to a gene: 8. As DNA, the CDR3 is TGTGCCAGCAGTTACTCAAGACAAGGGGGCCGCGAGCAGTACTTC. Residues: CASSYSRQGGREQYF.

This clone was seen more than once but under ten times. The chain carries TRBV7-3 and TRBJ2-2; the match to TRBD1 covers 7 bases. Germline loops: CDR1 SGHTA, CDR2 FQGTGA. The CDR3 is 13 residues long. J lost 6 bases, V lost 7 bases, and 5 bases had no gene match. The chain's CDR3 is CASNTGEPGELFF. Written as DNA, the CDR3 is TGTGCCAGCAACACAGGGGAGCCCGGGGAGCTGTTTTTT.

This clone has just a few counts. The chain recombines TRBV28 with TRBJ1-1; no firm D call. The ends were cut back, 3 bases at V and 11 bases at J, with 10 bases in the middle. Germline CDR1 and CDR2: MDHEN and SYDVKM. The CDR3 contains 11 residues. The CDR3 nucleotides read TGTGCCAGCAGTTTCAGTGGGAGGGCTTTCTTT. Protein sequence: CASSFSGRAFF.

The rearrangement uses TRBV29-1 and TRBJ1-2, with 9 bases lining up with TRBD1. Germline V gene data show CDR1 as SQVTM and CDR2 as ANQGSEA. Trimming removed 5 bases from V and 3 bases from J; junction bases left unmatched: 4. The CDR3 is made up of 13 amino acids. CDR3 in amino acids: CSVLQGAHYGYTF. The CDR3 coding sequence is TGCAGCGTTTTACAGGGGGCACACTATGGCTACACCTTC.

The chain couples TRBV7-2 to TRBJ2-6; 7 nucleotides line up with TRBD1. CDR3 length equals 15 residues. V was clipped by 5 bases and J by 2 bases; unmatched bases: 3. From germline, CDR1 is SGHTA and CDR2 FQGNSA. CDR3 residues: CASSTTGTGANVLTF. The CDR3 DNA reads TGTGCCAGCAGCACGACAGGGACTGGGGCCAACGTCCTGACTTTC.

This clone was counted a few times. The V call is TRBV7-2, the J call TRBJ1-5, with D tentatively TRBD1 (5 bases). From germline, CDR1 is SGHTA and CDR2 FQGNSA. The ends were cut back, 4 bases at V and 5 bases at J, with 6 bases in the middle. The CDR3 sequence is 12 residues long. CDR3 residues: CASSSRDQPQHF. The CDR3 DNA is TGTGCCAGCAGCTCCAGGGATCAGCCCCAGCATTTT.

Many counts were recorded for this clone. This chain uses TRBV7-6 with TRBJ2-3, with D unresolved. The CDR3 has 15 amino acids. Germline-derived CDR1 and CDR2 are SGHVS and FNYEAQ. V was trimmed by 1 base and J by 2 bases, leaving 10 bases between them. The CDR3 DNA sequence: TGTGCCAGCAGCTTAGTGGCGGAGATCACAGATACGCAGTATTTT. It is translated as CASSLVAEITDTQYF.

This clone was seen a handful of times. V and J are TRBV7-3 and TRBJ2-3, with D uncertain. V was trimmed by 5 bases and J by 4 bases, leaving 10 bases between them. The CDR3 is 13 amino acids. CDR1 SGHTA and CDR2 FQGTGA come from the germline V gene. The DNA of the CDR3 is TGTGCCAGCAGCCGAAGCCCGGCAGATACGCAGTATTTT. Residues: CASSRSPADTQYF.

This chain links TRBV6-6 with TRBJ1-2; D gene uncertain. The V end lost 7 bases, the J end lost 8 bases, and 17 bases lay between the germline ends. The CDR3 sequence is 13 residues long. The germline CDR1 and CDR2 sequences are MNHNY and SVGAGI (reference sequence). The CDR3 sequence is CASNEGLGRGYTF. In DNA, the CDR3 is TGTGCCAGCAACGAGGGTCTGGGGAGAGGCTACACCTTC.

The J gene is TRBJ1-4, the V gene TRBV5-1; 9 bases align to TRBD1. The CDR3 sequence is 17 residues long. The germline V gene has CDR1 SGHRS and CDR2 YFSETQ. Germline trimming cut 4 bases from V and 3 bases from J; bases unmatched to any gene: 10. The CDR3, as DNA: TGCGCCAGCAGCGTACAGGGGGCCCGCGTTGCTAATGAAAAACTGTTTTTT. The encoded protein is CASSVQGARVANEKLFF.

The DNA for the CDR3 is TGTGCCAGCAGCTTACAGGGTGGGTACACTGAAGCTTTCTTT. Its protein product is CASSLQGGYTEAFF. The gene calls are TRBV7-8 and TRBJ1-1; D possibly corresponds to TRBD1 (5 bases). The ends were cut back, 2 bases at V and 3 bases at J, with 10 bases in the middle. Germline lookup yields CDR1 SGHVS and CDR2 FQNEAQ. The CDR3 is 14 amino acids.

The rearrangement links TRBV14 to TRBJ2-7; a weak D match, TRBD2 (5 bases). The germline gives CDR1 SGHDN, CDR2 FVKESK. The CDR3 is made up of 13 amino acids. Trimming cost V 1 base and J 5 bases, with 9 bases left between them. The CDR3: CASSQAGSHEQYF. In nucleotides, the CDR3 is TGTGCCAGCAGCCAAGCTGGGAGCCACGAGCAGTACTTC.

There are a few counts of this clone. This chain connects TRBV14 to TRBJ1-2, with 8 positions matching TRBD1. The J segment lost 5 bases and the V segment lost 2 bases, leaving 10 bases of the junction unmatched. The CDR3 spans 16 residues. CDR1 is SGHDN and CDR2 is FVKESK in the germline V gene. CDR3 sequence (DNA): TGTGCCAGCAGCCAACCTTCCCGACAGGGGATTTATGGCTACACCTTC. Translation: CASSQPSRQGIYGYTF.

This chain uses TRBV13 with TRBJ2-1; the D is unclear. Germline assignment: CDR1 PRHDT and CDR2 FYEKMQ (reference sequence). V dropped 3 bases and J dropped 4 bases, with 16 bases sitting between them. The CDR3 runs 16 residues. CDR3 bases: TGTGCCAGCAGCTTCGATGTTGGTCCCCCTTACAATGAGCAGTTCTTC. This translates into CASSFDVGPPYNEQFF. Full variable domain (outside the CDR3, taken from reference TRBV13 and TRBJ2-1): AAGVIQSPRHLIKEKRETATLKCYPIPRHDTVYWYQQGPGQDPQFLISFYEKMQSDKGSIPDRFSAQQFSDYHSELNMSSLELGDSALYFCASSFDVGPPYNEQFFGPGTRLTVL.

This clone occurred a few times. This chain connects TRBV2 to TRBJ1-2, with 7 bases lining up with TRBD1. The V gene's germline CDR1 is SNHLY and CDR2 FYNNEI. V shed 6 bases and J 5 bases; nucleotides not matched to a gene: 3. This CDR3 contains 12 residues. The CDR3 bases are TGTGCCAGCAGATGGACAGGTTATGGCTACACCTTC. Protein sequence: CASRWTGYGYTF.

The gene calls are TRBV28 and TRBJ1-5, with 7 positions matching TRBD1. Germline lookup yields CDR1 MDHEN and CDR2 SYDVKM. The CDR3 is 12 amino acids. Trimming at V came to 7 bases and at J to 12 bases, leaving 9 bases not matched to a gene. The CDR3 sequence is CASNVDRAIQHF. DNA for the CDR3: TGTGCCAGCAACGTTGACAGGGCAATCCAGCATTTT.

The chain employs TRBV9 and TRBJ2-7; D is ambiguous. The V and J ends lost 3 bases and 1 base respectively, with 14 bases between them. This CDR3 is 15 amino acids long. Germline V lookup: CDR1 SGDLS, CDR2 YYNGEE. CDR3 nucleotide sequence: TGTGCCAGCAGCGCATACCCGGGCCTATCCTACGAGCAGTACTTC. Its translation is CASSAYPGLSYEQYF.

The chain carries TRBV7-2 and TRBJ2-5; D might be TRBD2 (5 bases). The CDR3 is made up of 13 amino acids. With 8 bases removed from V and 4 bases from J, the gap between germline ends came to 14 bases. In germline, CDR1 is SGHTA, CDR2 FQGNSA. The CDR3 nucleotides are TGTGCCAGCGGCACGAGGGCTCGAGAGACCCAGTACTTC. Its translation is CASGTRARETQYF.

CDR3 nucleotide sequence: TGTGCCAGCAGCCTCCGGGACAGGGGAGGGGGAGAGACCCAGTACTTC. Protein product: CASSLRDRGGGETQYF. The V gene is TRBV9, the J gene TRBJ2-5, with 10 bases aligning to TRBD1. CDR3 size: 16 residues. Trimming took 4 bases from V and 4 from J; bases not matched to a gene: 10. Germline CDR1 reads SGDLS; CDR2 reads YYNGEE.